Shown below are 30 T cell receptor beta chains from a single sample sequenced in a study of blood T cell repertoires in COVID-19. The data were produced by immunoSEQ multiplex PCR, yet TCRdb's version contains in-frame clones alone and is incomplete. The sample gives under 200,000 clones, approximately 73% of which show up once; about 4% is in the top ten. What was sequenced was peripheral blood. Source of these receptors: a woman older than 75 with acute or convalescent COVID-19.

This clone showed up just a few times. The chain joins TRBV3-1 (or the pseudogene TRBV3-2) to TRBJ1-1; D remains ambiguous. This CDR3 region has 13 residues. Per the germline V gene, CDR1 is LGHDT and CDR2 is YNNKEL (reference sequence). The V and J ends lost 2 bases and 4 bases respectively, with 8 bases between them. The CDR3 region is CASSQLSGTEAFF. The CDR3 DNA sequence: TGTGCCAGCAGCCAACTCAGTGGCACTGAAGCTTTCTTT.

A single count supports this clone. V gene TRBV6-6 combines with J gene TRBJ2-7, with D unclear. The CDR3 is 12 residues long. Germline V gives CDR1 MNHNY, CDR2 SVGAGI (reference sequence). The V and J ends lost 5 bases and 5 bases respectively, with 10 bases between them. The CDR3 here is CASSPSIHEQYF. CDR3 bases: TGTGCCAGCAGTCCCTCTATCCACGAGCAGTACTTC.

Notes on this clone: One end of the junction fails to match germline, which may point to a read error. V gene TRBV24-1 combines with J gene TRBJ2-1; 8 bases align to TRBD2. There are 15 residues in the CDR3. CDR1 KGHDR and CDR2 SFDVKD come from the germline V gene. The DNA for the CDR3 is TGTGCCGCCAGTGATTCGCGGGGGGACTCCTATGAGCAGTTCTTC. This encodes CAASDSRGDSYEQFF.

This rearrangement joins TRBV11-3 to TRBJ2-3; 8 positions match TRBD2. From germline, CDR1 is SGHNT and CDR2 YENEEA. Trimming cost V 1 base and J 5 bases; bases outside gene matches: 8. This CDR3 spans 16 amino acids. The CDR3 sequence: CASSLAMREAVDTQYF. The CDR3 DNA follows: TGTGCCAGCAGCTTAGCTATGCGGGAGGCGGTAGATACGCAGTATTTT.

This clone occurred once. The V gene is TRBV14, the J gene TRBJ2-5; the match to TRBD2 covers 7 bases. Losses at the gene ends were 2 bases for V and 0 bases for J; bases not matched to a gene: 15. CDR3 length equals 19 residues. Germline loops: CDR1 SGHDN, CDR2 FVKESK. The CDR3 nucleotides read TGTGCCAGCAGCCAACACTCCTCCTTCCGGGACTACGACCAAGAGACCCAGTACTTC. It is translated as CASSQHSSFRDYDQETQYF.

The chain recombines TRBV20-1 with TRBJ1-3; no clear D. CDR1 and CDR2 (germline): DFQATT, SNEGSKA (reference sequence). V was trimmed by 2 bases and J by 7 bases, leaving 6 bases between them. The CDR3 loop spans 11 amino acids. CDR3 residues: CSARWANTIYF. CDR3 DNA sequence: TGCAGTGCTAGATGGGCGAACACCATATATTTT.

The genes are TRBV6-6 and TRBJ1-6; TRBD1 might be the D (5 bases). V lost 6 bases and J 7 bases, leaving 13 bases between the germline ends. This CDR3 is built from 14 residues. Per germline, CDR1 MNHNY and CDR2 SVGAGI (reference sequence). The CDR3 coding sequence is TGTGCCAGCAGCCAGGGACTTCGAAATTCACCCCTCCACTTT. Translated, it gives CASSQGLRNSPLHF.

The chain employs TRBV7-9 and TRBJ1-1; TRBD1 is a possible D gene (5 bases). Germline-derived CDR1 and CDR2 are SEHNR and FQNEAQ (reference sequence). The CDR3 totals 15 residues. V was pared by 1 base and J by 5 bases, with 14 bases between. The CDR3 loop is CASSLVLTRGTEAFF. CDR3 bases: TGTGCCAGCAGCTTAGTATTGACCCGGGGGACTGAAGCTTTCTTT.

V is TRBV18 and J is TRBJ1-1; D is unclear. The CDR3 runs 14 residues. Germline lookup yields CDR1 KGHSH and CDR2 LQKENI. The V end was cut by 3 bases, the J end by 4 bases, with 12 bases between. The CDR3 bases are TGTGCCAGCTCACCGGGCCAGGATGGCACTGAAGCTTTCTTT. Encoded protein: CASSPGQDGTEAFF. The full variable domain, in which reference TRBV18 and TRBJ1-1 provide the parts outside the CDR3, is NAGVMQNPRHLVRRRGQEARLRCSPMKGHSHVYWYRQLPEEGLKFMVYLQKENIIDESGMPKERFSAEFPKEGPSILRIQQVVRGDSAAYFCASSPGQDGTEAFFGQGTRLTVV.

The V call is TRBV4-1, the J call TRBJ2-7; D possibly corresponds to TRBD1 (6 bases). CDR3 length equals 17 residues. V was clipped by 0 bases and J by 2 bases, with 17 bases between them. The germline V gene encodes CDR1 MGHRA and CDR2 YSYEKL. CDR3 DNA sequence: TGCGCCAGCAGCCAAGATATTACCGGACAGCGCCCCTACGAGCAGTACTTC. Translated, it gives CASSQDITGQRPYEQYF.

As DNA, the CDR3 is TGTGCCAGCAGACTAGCGGGAGTTAACTACAATGAGCAGTTCTTC. It yields the protein CASRLAGVNYNEQFF. The rearrangement joins TRBV27 to TRBJ2-1, with 11 bases matching TRBD2. The junction had 4 bases not matched to a gene; V was cut back by 6 bases and J by 3 bases. Germline CDR1 MNHEY, CDR2 SMNVEV (reference sequence). This CDR3 has 15 amino acids.

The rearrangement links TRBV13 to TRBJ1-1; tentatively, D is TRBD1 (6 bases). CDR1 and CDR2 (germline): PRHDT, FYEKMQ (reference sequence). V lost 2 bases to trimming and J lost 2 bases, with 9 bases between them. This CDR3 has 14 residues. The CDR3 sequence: CASSLRTANTEAFF. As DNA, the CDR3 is TGTGCCAGCAGCTTAAGGACAGCCAACACTGAAGCTTTCTTT.

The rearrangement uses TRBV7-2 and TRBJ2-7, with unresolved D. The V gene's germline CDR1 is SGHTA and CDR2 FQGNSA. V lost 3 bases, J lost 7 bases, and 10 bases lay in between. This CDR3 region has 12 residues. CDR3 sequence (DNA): TGTGCCAGCAGCTTGAACTCATGGGAGCAGTACTTC. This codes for CASSLNSWEQYF.

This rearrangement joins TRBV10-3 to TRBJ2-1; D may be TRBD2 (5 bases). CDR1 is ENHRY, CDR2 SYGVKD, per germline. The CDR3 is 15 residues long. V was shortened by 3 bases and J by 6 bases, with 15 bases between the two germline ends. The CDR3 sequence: CAISETDYPFNEQFF. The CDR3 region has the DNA TGTGCCATCAGTGAAACAGACTACCCCTTCAATGAGCAGTTCTTC.

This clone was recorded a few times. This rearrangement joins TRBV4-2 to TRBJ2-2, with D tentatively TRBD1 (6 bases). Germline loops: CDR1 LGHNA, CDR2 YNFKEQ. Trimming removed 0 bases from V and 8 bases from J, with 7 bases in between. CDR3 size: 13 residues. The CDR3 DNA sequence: TGTGCCAGCAGCCAAGACAGGGGAGGGGAGCTGTTTTTT. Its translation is CASSQDRGGELFF.

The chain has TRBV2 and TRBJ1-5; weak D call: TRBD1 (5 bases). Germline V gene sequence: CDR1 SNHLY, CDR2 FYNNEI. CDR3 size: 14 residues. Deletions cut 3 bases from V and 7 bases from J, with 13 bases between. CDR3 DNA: TGTGCCAGCAGTGAGGGTCAGGGTGGACAGCCCCAGCATTTT. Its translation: CASSEGQGGQPQHF.

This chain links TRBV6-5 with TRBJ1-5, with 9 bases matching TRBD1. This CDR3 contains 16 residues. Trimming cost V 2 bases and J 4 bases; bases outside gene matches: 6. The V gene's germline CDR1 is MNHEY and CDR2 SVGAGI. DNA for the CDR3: TGTGCCAGCAGTTACAAGGACAGGGGTGGAAATCAGCCCCAGCATTTT. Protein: CASSYKDRGGNQPQHF.

This CDR3 reads CAWSVPVNPAGTQYF. The CDR3 nucleotides read TGTGCCTGGAGTGTACCGGTCAACCCCGCGGGGACCCAGTACTTC. The chain is built from TRBV30 and TRBJ2-5, with D possibly TRBD2 on 5 matching bases. Germline V gives CDR1 GTSNPN, CDR2 SVGIG (reference sequence). V lost 0 bases and J 7 bases, leaving 18 bases between the germline ends. The CDR3 has 15 residues.

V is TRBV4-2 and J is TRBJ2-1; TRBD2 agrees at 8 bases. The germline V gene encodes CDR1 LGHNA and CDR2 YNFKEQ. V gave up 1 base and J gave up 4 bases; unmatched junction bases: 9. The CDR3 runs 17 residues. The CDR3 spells CASSQAVLAGDYNEQFF. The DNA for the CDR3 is TGTGCCAGCAGCCAAGCCGTCCTAGCGGGTGATTACAATGAGCAGTTCTTC.

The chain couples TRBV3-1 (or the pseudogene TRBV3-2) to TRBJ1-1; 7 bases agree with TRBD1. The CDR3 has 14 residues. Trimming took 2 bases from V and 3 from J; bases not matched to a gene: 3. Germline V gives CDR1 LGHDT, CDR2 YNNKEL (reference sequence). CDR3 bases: TGTGCCAGCAGCCAACACCAGGGGGACACTGAAGCTTTCTTT. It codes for CASSQHQGDTEAFF.

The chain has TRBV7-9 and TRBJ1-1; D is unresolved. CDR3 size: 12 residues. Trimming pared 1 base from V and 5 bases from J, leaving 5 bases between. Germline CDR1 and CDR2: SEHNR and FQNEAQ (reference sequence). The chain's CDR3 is CASSLGSTEAFF. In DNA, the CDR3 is TGTGCCAGCAGCTTAGGTTCAACTGAAGCTTTCTTT.

Here the CDR3 reads CASSGRGNGELFF. In DNA form, the CDR3 reads TGTGCCAGCAGTGGGAGGGGTAACGGGGAGCTGTTTTTT. The genes are TRBV2 and TRBJ2-2, with D perhaps TRBD2 (6 bases). The germline V and J ends were trimmed by 4 bases and 7 bases, with 10 bases remaining between them. In germline, CDR1 is SNHLY, CDR2 FYNNEI. The CDR3 runs 13 residues. Full variable domain (rest looked up from reference TRBV2 and TRBJ2-2): EPEVTQTPSHQVTQMGQEVILRCVPISNHLYFYWYRQILGQKVEFLVSFYNNEISEKSEIFDDQFSVERPDGSNFTLKIRSTKLEDSAMYFCASSGRGNGELFFGEGSRLTVL.

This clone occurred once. The CDR3 DNA sequence: TGTGCCAGCAGGGGACAGGGGGCGAACACTGAAGCTTTCTTT. Its translation: CASRGQGANTEAFF. V is TRBV6-5 and J is TRBJ1-1, with 12 positions matching TRBD1. Losses at the gene ends were 6 bases for V and 1 base for J; bases not matched to a gene: 0. The CDR3 contains 14 residues. Germline CDR1 is MNHEY and CDR2 is SVGAGI.

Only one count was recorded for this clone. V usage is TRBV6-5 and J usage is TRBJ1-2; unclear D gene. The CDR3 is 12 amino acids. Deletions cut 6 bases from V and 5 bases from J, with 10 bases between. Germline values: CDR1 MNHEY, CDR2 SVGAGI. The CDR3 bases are TGTGCCAGCAGCCCCGGTAGTTATGGCTACACCTTC. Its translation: CASSPGSYGYTF.

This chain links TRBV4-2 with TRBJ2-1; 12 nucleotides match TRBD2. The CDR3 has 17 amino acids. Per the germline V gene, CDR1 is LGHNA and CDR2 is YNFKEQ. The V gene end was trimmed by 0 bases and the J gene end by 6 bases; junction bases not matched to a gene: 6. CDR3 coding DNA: TGTGCCAGCAGCCAAGATGGGAGACTAGCGGGAGTCAATGAGCAGTTCTTC. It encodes CASSQDGRLAGVNEQFF.

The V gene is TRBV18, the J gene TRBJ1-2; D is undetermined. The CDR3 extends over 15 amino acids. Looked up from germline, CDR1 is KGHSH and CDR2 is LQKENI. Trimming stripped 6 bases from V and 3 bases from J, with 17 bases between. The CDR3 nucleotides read TGTGCCAGCTCGGCAAATGGAGGGAGCGACTATGGCTACACCTTC. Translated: CASSANGGSDYGYTF.

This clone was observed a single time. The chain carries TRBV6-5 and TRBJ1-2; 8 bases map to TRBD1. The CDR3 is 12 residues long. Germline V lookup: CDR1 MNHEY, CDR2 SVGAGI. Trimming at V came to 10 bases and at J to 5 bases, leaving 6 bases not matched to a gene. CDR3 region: CAIMTGDYGYTF. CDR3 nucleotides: TGTGCCATTATGACAGGGGATTATGGCTACACCTTC.

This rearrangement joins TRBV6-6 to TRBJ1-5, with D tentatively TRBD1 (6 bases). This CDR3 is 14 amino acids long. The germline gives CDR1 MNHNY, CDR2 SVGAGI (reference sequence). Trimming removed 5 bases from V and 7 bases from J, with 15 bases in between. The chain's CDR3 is CASSQQGVGQPQHF. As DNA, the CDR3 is TGTGCCAGCAGTCAACAGGGTGTCGGGCAGCCCCAGCATTTT.

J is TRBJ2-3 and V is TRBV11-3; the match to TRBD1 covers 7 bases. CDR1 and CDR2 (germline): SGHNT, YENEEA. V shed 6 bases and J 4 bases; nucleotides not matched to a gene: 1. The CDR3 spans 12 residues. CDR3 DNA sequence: TGTGCCAGCAGAGGGGGCTCAGATACGCAGTATTTT. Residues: CASRGGSDTQYF.

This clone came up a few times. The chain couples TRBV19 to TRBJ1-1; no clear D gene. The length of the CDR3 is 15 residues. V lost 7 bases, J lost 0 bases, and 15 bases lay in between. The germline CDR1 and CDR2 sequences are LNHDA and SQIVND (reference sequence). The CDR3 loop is CASTRLSQMNTEAFF. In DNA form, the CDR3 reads TGTGCCAGTACCCGACTCAGTCAGATGAACACTGAAGCTTTCTTT.